This T cell receptor beta chain was profiled in a study of post-analysis software for immune sequencing data (dated by TCRdb to 2014 to 2015). The study in broad terms: Disease courses on record covered relapsing-remitting, secondary progressive and progressive-relapsing multiple sclerosis, though some patients had no subtype annotation. Patient repertoires were compared against some twelve previously published healthy control repertoires from donors aged about 6 to 26 years. A subset of samples was prepared in parallel using single-end sample barcoding, then pooled and co-amplified after Illumina adapter ligation.

This clonotype was picked up many times. This receptor's antigen is unknown. Per-base qualities were not stored, and no clone one base away is much larger. The CDR3 measures 19 amino acids from cysteine to phenylalanine. Of all the DNA, just the CDR3 is kept, 57 bases in frame from base 1. CDR1 and CDR2, looked up from the germline V gene, are MNHNS and SASEGT. V drops 7 bases and J drops 2 bases, leaving 30 bases in between. This specimen's time point label, per the study, means: second blood draw from one MS patient after hematopoietic stem cell transplantation. To demonstrate the VDJtools post-analysis software, TCR beta repertoires were profiled from the peripheral blood of about 13 young patients with multiple sclerosis. The multiple sclerosis patients were children and adolescents ranging in age from roughly 6 to 15 years. The method behind the library was PCR. TCRdb records Illumina HiSeq 2500 as the sequencer. To reduce PCR and sequencing biases, unique molecular identifiers were built into the TCR beta cDNA libraries. Approximately 500,000 cDNA molecules were obtained per 1 to 10 million input T cells, so each molecule approximated one T cell. The patient libraries were prepared and sequenced using the same protocol as the earlier healthy control dataset. Samples belonging to the same batch were prepared together, multiplexed and sequenced on a shared HiSeq lane. The paper's data handling went like this. Raw barcoded reads were processed with MIGEC, and single-read molecular identifier groups were discarded before consensus assembly and CDR3 extraction. Clonotype tables were post-analysed with VDJtools, and diversity was normalized by down-sampling all datasets to the smallest sample size. To correct batch-related cross-sample contamination, repertoire overlap clustering matched CDR3 amino acid sequences but not nucleotide sequences. TCRdb reran the public reads through fastp at Q25 and MiXCR, keeping productive beta chains. Here each entry gathers all rows of one CDR3 protein and keeps the most common genes and DNA. TCRdb, not the authors, supplied the V and J calls. The sample table records some 160,000 distinct CDR3 sequences; around 36% of these occur just once. The top ten clones comprise 25% to 35% of the sample.

Study-level results and caveats: Significantly higher frequencies in patients than in controls were found for several TRBV segments, including TRBV5-6, TRBV5-1 and TRBV20-1. Direct clustering with F measure revealed strong co-clustering of samples prepared in the same batch, which led to a batch-effect correction. The multiple sclerosis patient group was slightly younger than the control group. Significantly lower normalized Chao1 diversity was found in multiple sclerosis patients than in controls, suggesting substantial peripheral T-cell clonal expansion.

The receptor chain draws on TRBV6-1 and TRBJ2-7; the D region possibly corresponds to TRBD2 (6 bases align). The sample was blood, taken after autologous hematopoietic stem cell transplantation. The source is a girl aged 10-17 years with multiple sclerosis. Donor details come from another sample of the same person, matched by shared clones. The CDR3 is CASTDWGVAEAEGPYEQYF. The nucleotide sequence reads as follows: TGTGCCAGCACTGACTGGGGGGTAGCGGAGGCCGAGGGTCCCTACGAGCAGTACTTC.